These 13 T cell receptor beta chains were sequenced from one sample in a study of T cell repertoires in aging, cancer and after chemotherapy. Multiplex touch-down PCR with TRB-A/B primers amplified rearranged V-D-J TRB sequences. TCRdb fed the multiplex PCR reads into MiXCR, producing one record per CDR3 protein. Among about 8,800 distinct CDR3 sequences listed, approximately 30% were seen once. Amplification of TCR beta used genomic DNA extracted from peripheral blood. The source material was blood. The receptors shown here come from a human donor in good health.

The chain is built from TRBV5-6 and TRBJ2-7; maybe TRBD2 (6 bases). This CDR3 contains 13 residues. Germline V gene lookup returns CDR1 SGHDT and CDR2 YYEEEE. Trimming cost V 4 bases and J 8 bases, with 16 bases left between them. The CDR3 bases are TGTGCCAGCAGCCAGGGACTCGGTAGCAAGCAGTACTTC. Translated: CASSQGLGSKQYF.

This chain links TRBV6-2 or TRBV6-3 with TRBJ2-5; possibly TRBD1 or TRBD2 for D (7 bases each). V dropped 0 bases and J dropped 4 bases, with 15 bases sitting between them. CDR3 length: 16 amino acids. CDR1 and CDR2 from the germline V gene are MNHEY and SVGEGT. This CDR3 reads CASSYSGGDRPETQYF. In DNA, the CDR3 is TGTGCCAGCAGTTACTCGGGGGGGGACAGACCAGAGACCCAGTACTTC.

This clonotype was seen a handful of times. This rearrangement joins TRBV27 to TRBJ2-3; no firm D call. V was shortened by 3 bases and J by 0 bases, with 10 bases between the two germline ends. This CDR3 region has 15 residues. Germline CDR1 and CDR2: MNHEY and SMNVEV (reference sequence). CDR3 coding DNA: TGTGCCAGCAGTTTTTTACAGACTAGCACAGATACGCAGTATTTT. It specifies CASSFLQTSTDTQYF.

The rearrangement joins TRBV5-1 to TRBJ2-7; D is undetermined. V lost 3 bases and J 3 bases, leaving 13 bases between the germline ends. Per the germline V gene, CDR1 is SGHRS and CDR2 is YFSETQ. The CDR3 contains 14 residues. As DNA, the CDR3 is TGCGCCAGCAGCTCACTTGGAGTCGTCTACGAGCAGTACTTC. Translating it yields CASSSLGVVYEQYF.

The chain uses TRBV30 and TRBJ2-7, with D maybe TRBD1 (6 bases). CDR3 size: 14 residues. In germline, CDR1 is GTSNPN, CDR2 SVGIG (reference sequence). The V end was cut by 4 bases, the J end by 5 bases, with 18 bases between. The CDR3 region has the DNA TGTGCCTGGAATGTAGGAACAGGGTACGACGAGCAGTACTTC. The encoded protein is CAWNVGTGYDEQYF.

For the CDR3, the DNA is TGTGCCAGCAGCTTAGATGGCTCAGGGGGCACGGGGGAGCAGTACTTC. This sequence encodes CASSLDGSGGTGEQYF. This chain uses TRBV11-3 with TRBJ2-7, with 8 bases fitting TRBD1. Per germline, CDR1 SGHNT and CDR2 YENEEA. The CDR3 has 16 amino acids. The trim removed 0 bases at V and 7 bases at J, leaving 11 bases unmatched.

Comments on this clonotype: An end of the junction does not agree with germline; a read error may underlie this. The chain is built from TRBV4-2 and TRBJ2-7; 10 positions match TRBD1. This CDR3 spans 15 amino acids. CDR1 and CDR2 from the germline V gene are LGHNA and YNFKEQ. This chain's CDR3 is CASSQAGQGAYEQYF. The CDR3 bases are TGCGCCAGCAGCCAGGCAGGACAGGGGGCCTACGAGCAGTACTTC.

This sequence joins TRBV19 and TRBJ2-5; a possible D gene is TRBD1 (6 bases). CDR3 length: 13 amino acids. V lost 7 bases to trimming and J lost 4 bases, with 13 bases between them. Per the germline V gene, CDR1 is LNHDA and CDR2 is SQIVND (reference sequence). CDR3 DNA sequence: TGTGCCAGTACCGGGCCCAGGGGAGAGACCCAGTACTTC. It is translated as CASTGPRGETQYF.

V is TRBV24-1 and J is TRBJ2-2; D remains ambiguous. The CDR3 length is 14 residues. Trimming took 4 bases from V and 2 from J, leaving 7 bases between them. Germline loops: CDR1 KGHDR, CDR2 SFDVKD. The CDR3 spells CATSDRTNTGELFF. The DNA of the CDR3 is TGTGCCACCAGTGACCGAACTAACACCGGGGAGCTGTTTTTT.

V usage is TRBV30 and J usage is TRBJ1-4, with 10 positions matching TRBD1. Germline V CDR1 and CDR2: GTSNPN, SVGIG (reference sequence). CDR3 length: 13 amino acids. Trimming removed 8 bases from V and 8 bases from J; junction bases left unmatched: 8. This chain's CDR3 is CARQGAPREKLFF. CDR3 in DNA: TGTGCCCGACAGGGGGCGCCGAGGGAAAAACTGTTTTTT.

Note on this clonotype: A much larger clonotype is one base distant, so this may be a read error. The rearrangement joins TRBV11-3 to TRBJ2-3; 8 bases line up with TRBD2. The CDR3 consists of 14 residues. Germline CDR1 SGHNT, CDR2 YENEEA. Trimming at V came to 8 bases and at J to 1 base, leaving 5 bases not matched to a gene. The CDR3 loop reads CASRASGCTDTQYF. For the CDR3, the DNA is TGTGCCAGCCGGGCTAGCGGGTGCACAGATACGCAGTATTTT.

The chain is built from TRBV6-6 and TRBJ2-3, with D unresolved. Germline V gene lookup returns CDR1 MNHNY and CDR2 SVGAGI (reference sequence). The ends were cut back, 2 bases at V and 4 bases at J, with 4 bases in the middle. This CDR3 is built from 12 residues. The CDR3 reads CASSYVADTQYF. The CDR3 DNA reads as TGTGCCAGCAGTTACGTGGCAGATACGCAGTATTTT.

This sequence joins TRBV20-1 and TRBJ2-3, with 7 bases aligning to TRBD1. Germline lookup yields CDR1 DFQATT and CDR2 SNEGSKA (reference sequence). This CDR3 has 16 residues. V lost 6 bases and J lost 1; bases outside the gene matches: 13. CDR3 nucleotides: TGCAGTGCGGATTACTACGGAGGACAGGGCACAGATACGCAGTATTTT. Translating it yields CSADYYGGQGTDTQYF.